The clone carrying this T cell receptor (beta chain) has only a few counts. Its specificity is not known. This sample was included in a study of beta chain features in type 1 diabetes. Overall study findings and caveats: Patients showed naive, central memory and Treg TCRB repertoires that appeared more similar than those of healthy donors.

The V gene lost 10 bases and the J gene lost 2 bases, with 15 bases spanning the gap. The CDR3 runs 14 residues. Germline V CDR1 and CDR2: SGHVS, FNYEAQ. As every portion of the isolated RNA was reverse transcribed, the sequencing read expressed TCRB transcripts. Some clones are missing from TCRdb's copy, which holds only in-frame ones; the method was immunoSEQ multiplex PCR. The sample comprises 350,000 to 450,000 clones, about 14% of which are singletons, and approximately 0.038% rests with the top ten. This chain uses TRBV7-6 with TRBJ2-1; D tentatively reads TRBD1 or TRBD2 (5 bases each). This receptor was taken from a young man in good health. Material: naive CD4+ T cells from blood. DNA of the CDR3: TGTGCCACCACACCTAGGGGACCCTACAATGAGCAGTTCTTC. Its protein is CATTPRGPYNEQFF.